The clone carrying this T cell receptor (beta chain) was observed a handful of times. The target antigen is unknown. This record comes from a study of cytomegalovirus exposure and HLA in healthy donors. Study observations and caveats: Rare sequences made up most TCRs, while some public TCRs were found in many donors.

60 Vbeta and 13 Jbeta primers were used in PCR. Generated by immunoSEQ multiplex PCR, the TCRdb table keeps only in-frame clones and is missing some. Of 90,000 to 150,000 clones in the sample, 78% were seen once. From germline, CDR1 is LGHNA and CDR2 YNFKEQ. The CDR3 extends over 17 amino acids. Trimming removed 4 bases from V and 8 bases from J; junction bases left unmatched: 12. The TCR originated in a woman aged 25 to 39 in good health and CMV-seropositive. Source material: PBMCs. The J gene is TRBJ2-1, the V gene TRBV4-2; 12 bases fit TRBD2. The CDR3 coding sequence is TGTGCCAGCAGCCGCGGGGCTAGCGGGGGGGCCTTGGATGAGCAGTTCTTC. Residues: CASSRGASGGALDEQFF.